Described below is a single T cell receptor beta chain sequence and its context. Its target is unknown. This record belongs to a study of T cells expressing NK-cell markers. General study findings and limits: The CD3+CD56-NKG2C+ fraction was also led by these clonotypes in several donors. Top CD8+ clonotypes included the dominant CD3+CD56+NKG2C+ clonotypes in 5 or 6 donors. The HCMV specificity of the expanded NKG2C+ T cell clones stayed unresolved.

5'RACE template switching with UMIs generated TCR beta cDNA. TCRdb reprocessed the 5' RACE reads and stores each CDR3 protein as one record, lacking DNA. Recorded for this sample: fewer than 400,000 distinct CDR3 sequences. The CDR3 spans 16 residues. Germline V gene sequence: CDR1 SGHVS, CDR2 FQNEAQ. The chain is built from TRBV7-8 and TRBJ2-2; with no DNA, the TCRdb D assignment of TRBD2 cannot be verified. Sequences were obtained from blood T cells: a sorted CD56 or NKG2C T cell subset, CD4+ or CD8+ T cells, or bulk PBMC T cells (not recorded which). This TCR derives from a woman aged 50 to 60 in good health. CDR3 region: CASSLGGGVRTGELFF.